These T cell receptor beta chains were read from a single sample in a study of cytomegalovirus exposure and HLA in healthy donors. Sequencing was performed with immunoSEQ multiplex PCR; in TCRdb, only in-frame clones are kept and a portion is missing. The data contain 100,000 to 150,000 clones, around 78% of them seen just once; the ten biggest clones take up about 2%. The source material was PBMCs. The receptors originated from a man aged 45 to 65 in good health and CMV-seronegative. The CDR3 runs from the conserved cysteine through the conserved F or W. Each record gives: CDR3 DNA, CDR3 protein, J gene, D gene, clone size, V gene. The D gene is left open where the match is weak. Clone size is not always given. Where it is, it says once, few, many or a class for expanded clones.

CDR3 DNA: TGTGCCAGCAGCTTCGCCGGGACAGTAAAAGATACGCAGTATTTT
CDR3 protein: CASSFAGTVKDTQYF
J gene: TRBJ2-3
D gene: TRBD1
clone size: -
V gene: TRBV5-6

CDR3 DNA: TGTGCCAGCGGAGACCTAACCTACGAGCAGTACTTC
CDR3 protein: CASGDLTYEQYF
J gene: TRBJ2-7
D gene: -
clone size: -
V gene: TRBV2

CDR3 DNA: TGTGCCAGCAGCTTAGGTCAGGTGTATGGCTACACCTTC
CDR3 protein: CASSLGQVYGYTF
J gene: TRBJ1-2
D gene: -
clone size: -
V gene: TRBV7-9

CDR3 DNA: TGTGCCAGCAGCTTGGAGGGACAGGGGTCCTATGGCTACACCTTC
CDR3 protein: CASSLEGQGSYGYTF
J gene: TRBJ1-2
D gene: TRBD1
clone size: -
V gene: TRBV5-5

CDR3 DNA: TGTGCCAGCAGTCCCCCCGGGGGGGGCACAGATACGCAGTATTTT
CDR3 protein: CASSPPGGGTDTQYF
J gene: TRBJ2-3
D gene: TRBD2
clone size: -
V gene: TRBV6-1

CDR3 DNA: TGTGCCAGCAGTTCCTATAGCGGGGGATACAATGAGCAGTTCTTC
CDR3 protein: CASSSYSGGYNEQFF
J gene: TRBJ2-1
D gene: TRBD2
clone size: -
V gene: TRBV6-6

CDR3 DNA: TGTGCCAGCAGCTTCAGACAGGCGGATGAAAAACTGTTTTTT
CDR3 protein: CASSFRQADEKLFF
J gene: TRBJ1-4
D gene: -
clone size: -
V gene: TRBV7-8

CDR3 DNA: TGTGCCAGCTTCCCAGGGACAGGGGGCTACGAGCAGTACTTC
CDR3 protein: CASFPGTGGYEQYF
J gene: TRBJ2-7
D gene: TRBD1
clone size: few
V gene: TRBV5-8

CDR3 DNA: TGTGCCAGCAGCTGGCAGACAGGGGCGCGTGAAAAACTGTTTTTT
CDR3 protein: CASSWQTGAREKLFF
J gene: TRBJ1-4
D gene: TRBD1
clone size: -
V gene: TRBV5-6

CDR3 DNA: TGTGCCAGCAGCTTAGGGCGGTTGAACACTGAAGCTTTCTTT
CDR3 protein: CASSLGRLNTEAFF
J gene: TRBJ1-1
D gene: -
clone size: -
V gene: TRBV11-2

CDR3 DNA: TGTGCCAGTAGTATAGATCGGAGCACGACAGATACGCAGTATTTT
CDR3 protein: CASSIDRSTTDTQYF
J gene: TRBJ2-3
D gene: -
clone size: -
V gene: TRBV19

CDR3 DNA: TGTGCCAGCAGCCCGGGGGGTAGCGGGGGGGCGGAGACCCAGTACTTC
CDR3 protein: CASSPGGSGGAETQYF
J gene: TRBJ2-5
D gene: TRBD2
clone size: -
V gene: TRBV5-4

CDR3 DNA: TGCAGCGTCGGCCCAAGCAGGACCGGGGAGCTGTTTTTT
CDR3 protein: CSVGPSRTGELFF
J gene: TRBJ2-2
D gene: -
clone size: once
V gene: TRBV29-1

CDR3 DNA: TGTGCCAGCAGTGAACTAGGGGGCGGAATCGGGGAGCTGTTTTTT
CDR3 protein: CASSELGGGIGELFF
J gene: TRBJ2-2
D gene: TRBD1
clone size: -
V gene: TRBV2

CDR3 DNA: TGTGCCAGCAGCCTTAGCGGGGGGCCCCCAGGGGGGGCCAACGTCCTGACTTTC
CDR3 protein: CASSLSGGPPGGANVLTF
J gene: TRBJ2-6
D gene: TRBD2
clone size: -
V gene: TRBV7-3

CDR3 DNA: TGTGCCATCAGCCCCTCGGGGTGGGGAATGAACACTGAAGCTTTCTTT
CDR3 protein: CAISPSGWGMNTEAFF
J gene: TRBJ1-1
D gene: -
clone size: -
V gene: TRBV10-3

CDR3 DNA: TGCGCCAGCAGCTCCCGAGGGGGAGTTAGCTCCTACAATGAGCAGTTCTTC
CDR3 protein: CASSSRGGVSSYNEQFF
J gene: TRBJ2-1
D gene: -
clone size: -
V gene: TRBV5-1

CDR3 DNA: TGTGCCTGGTCAAGGACAACGAGCACAGATACGCAGTATTTT
CDR3 protein: CAWSRTTSTDTQYF
J gene: TRBJ2-3
D gene: -
clone size: -
V gene: TRBV30

CDR3 DNA: TGTTCCAGCAGCAATACAGGGGGCCTTTTGGAAGCTTTCTTT
CDR3 protein: CSSSNTGGLLEAFF
J gene: TRBJ1-1
D gene: TRBD1
clone size: -
V gene: TRBV7-9

CDR3 DNA: TGTGCCATCAGTGTGGGAGGGAATGGCGGGCAGTACTTC
CDR3 protein: CAISVGGNGGQYF
J gene: TRBJ2-7
D gene: TRBD2
clone size: once
V gene: TRBV10-3

CDR3 DNA: TGTGCCAGCAGTGGAGGGACAGACCATGGCTACACCTTC
CDR3 protein: CASSGGTDHGYTF
J gene: TRBJ1-2
D gene: TRBD1
clone size: -
V gene: TRBV25-1

CDR3 DNA: TGCGCCAGCAGTGAGTCTAAGGGGCGGGGCTACGAGCAGTACTTC
CDR3 protein: CASSESKGRGYEQYF
J gene: TRBJ2-7
D gene: -
clone size: -
V gene: TRBV10-2

CDR3 DNA: TGTGCCAGCAGCTCCAGGGACAGAGATCAGCCCCAGCATTTT
CDR3 protein: CASSSRDRDQPQHF
J gene: TRBJ1-5
D gene: TRBD1
clone size: -
V gene: TRBV6-5

CDR3 DNA: TGCGCCAGCCGCCCATCGGGGAACTCTGAAAAACTGTTTTTT
CDR3 protein: CASRPSGNSEKLFF
J gene: TRBJ1-4
D gene: -
clone size: -
V gene: TRBV10-1

CDR3 DNA: TGTGCCAGCAGTTTACAGGGCGCCGGGGAGCTGTTTTTT
CDR3 protein: CASSLQGAGELFF
J gene: TRBJ2-2
D gene: -
clone size: medium-sized
V gene: TRBV13

CDR3 DNA: TGTGCCAGCAGTACCGAGGAGGGGGCCGGTGAGCAGTTCTTC
CDR3 protein: CASSTEEGAGEQFF
J gene: TRBJ2-1
D gene: -
clone size: -
V gene: TRBV6-1

CDR3 DNA: TGTGCCAGTAGTATAACTAGCCTCGGGGAGCTGTTTTTT
CDR3 protein: CASSITSLGELFF
J gene: TRBJ2-2
D gene: -
clone size: once
V gene: TRBV19

CDR3 DNA: TGTGCCAGCTCACCGAAGGGAGCCGACGACAATGAGCAGTTCTTC
CDR3 protein: CASSPKGADDNEQFF
J gene: TRBJ2-1
D gene: -
clone size: few
V gene: TRBV18

CDR3 DNA: TGTGCCAGCAGCTTTTCCTCTAGCGGGGGGGCAGGTGAGCAGTTCTTC
CDR3 protein: CASSFSSSGGAGEQFF
J gene: TRBJ2-1
D gene: TRBD2
clone size: -
V gene: TRBV7-2

CDR3 DNA: TGCGCCAGCAGCCAGTGGCAGGATAGCAATCAGCCCCAGCATTTT
CDR3 protein: CASSQWQDSNQPQHF
J gene: TRBJ1-5
D gene: -
clone size: few
V gene: TRBV4-1

CDR3 DNA: TGTGCCAGTAAGAGCGGGCGCAATCAGCCCCAGCATTTT
CDR3 protein: CASKSGRNQPQHF
J gene: TRBJ1-5
D gene: -
clone size: -
V gene: TRBV19

CDR3 DNA: TGTGCCAGCAGCCCCTTTCAGTCGAGACAGGTCTATGGCTACACCTTC
CDR3 protein: CASSPFQSRQVYGYTF
J gene: TRBJ1-2
D gene: -
clone size: -
V gene: TRBV7-9

CDR3 DNA: TGTTCCAGCAGCTTAGAGTTAGGACAGGGAGGCAACTATGGCTACACCTTC
CDR3 protein: CSSSLELGQGGNYGYTF
J gene: TRBJ1-2
D gene: TRBD1
clone size: -
V gene: TRBV7-9

CDR3 DNA: TGCGCCAGCAGCCAAGGCCGGGACAGGGACGAGCAGTACTTC
CDR3 protein: CASSQGRDRDEQYF
J gene: TRBJ2-7
D gene: TRBD1
clone size: -
V gene: TRBV4-3

CDR3 DNA: TGTGCCAGTAGTATAAGGGGACAGGGATGGAGTGGCTACACCTTC
CDR3 protein: CASSIRGQGWSGYTF
J gene: TRBJ1-2
D gene: TRBD1
clone size: -
V gene: TRBV19

CDR3 DNA: TGTGCCAGCAAGTCTAGGGTCTACTCGGGGGGTTCCTACAATGAGCAGTTCTTC
CDR3 protein: CASKSRVYSGGSYNEQFF
J gene: TRBJ2-1
D gene: TRBD2
clone size: -
V gene: TRBV28

CDR3 DNA: TGTGCCAGCAGCGTAGCTACTAACTATGGCTACACCTTC
CDR3 protein: CASSVATNYGYTF
J gene: TRBJ1-2
D gene: -
clone size: -
V gene: TRBV9

CDR3 DNA: TGCAGCGTTTTCGAACCCTCAGGGGGCTACACCTTC
CDR3 protein: CSVFEPSGGYTF
J gene: TRBJ1-2
D gene: -
clone size: -
V gene: TRBV29-1

CDR3 DNA: TGTGCCAGCAGTGCCGACAATGAGCAGTTCTTC
CDR3 protein: CASSADNEQFF
J gene: TRBJ2-1
D gene: -
clone size: -
V gene: TRBV2

CDR3 DNA: TGTGCCAGCAGTGAAGTTTTTACTAGCGGGACAGATACGCAGTATTTT
CDR3 protein: CASSEVFTSGTDTQYF
J gene: TRBJ2-3
D gene: TRBD2
clone size: -
V gene: TRBV2

CDR3 DNA: TGCAGTGCACCGACAGGGACTGAAGCTTTCTTT
CDR3 protein: CSAPTGTEAFF
J gene: TRBJ1-1
D gene: TRBD1
clone size: -
V gene: TRBV20-1

CDR3 DNA: TGTGCCAGCAACTTTCCCACGTCGGAAGCTTTCTTT
CDR3 protein: CASNFPTSEAFF
J gene: TRBJ1-1
D gene: -
clone size: -
V gene: TRBV6-1

CDR3 DNA: TGTGCCAGCAGTGGCGGCTCCTACAATGAGCAGTTCTTC
CDR3 protein: CASSGGSYNEQFF
J gene: TRBJ2-1
D gene: -
clone size: -
V gene: TRBV6-5

CDR3 DNA: TGCGCCAGCAGCCAAGTACCCAGGGGAGAAAAACTGTTTTTT
CDR3 protein: CASSQVPRGEKLFF
J gene: TRBJ1-4
D gene: -
clone size: -
V gene: TRBV4-1

CDR3 DNA: TGTGCCAGCAGCTTGGTTCCGGGCAATCAGCCCCAGCATTTT
CDR3 protein: CASSLVPGNQPQHF
J gene: TRBJ1-5
D gene: -
clone size: -
V gene: TRBV5-5

CDR3 DNA: TGTGCCAGCAGCTCCCAGGGGGCGAATGAAAAACTGTTTTTT
CDR3 protein: CASSSQGANEKLFF
J gene: TRBJ1-4
D gene: TRBD1
clone size: once
V gene: TRBV5-8

CDR3 DNA: TGTGCCAGCAGCTTGGGAGGGAACGGCTACACCTTC
CDR3 protein: CASSLGGNGYTF
J gene: TRBJ1-2
D gene: -
clone size: few
V gene: TRBV5-6

CDR3 DNA: TGCGCCAGCAGCGAACCGGGAGTGGATGAGCAGTTCTTC
CDR3 protein: CASSEPGVDEQFF
J gene: TRBJ2-1
D gene: -
clone size: -
V gene: TRBV5-1

CDR3 DNA: TGTGCCAGCAGCTTCGGGGTTCAGGACCCCGTCACTGAAGCTTTCTTT
CDR3 protein: CASSFGVQDPVTEAFF
J gene: TRBJ1-1
D gene: -
clone size: -
V gene: TRBV5-6

CDR3 DNA: TGTGCCAGCAGCCGAAACCCCGGTGTTGATACGCAGTATTTT
CDR3 protein: CASSRNPGVDTQYF
J gene: TRBJ2-3
D gene: -
clone size: few
V gene: TRBV11-2